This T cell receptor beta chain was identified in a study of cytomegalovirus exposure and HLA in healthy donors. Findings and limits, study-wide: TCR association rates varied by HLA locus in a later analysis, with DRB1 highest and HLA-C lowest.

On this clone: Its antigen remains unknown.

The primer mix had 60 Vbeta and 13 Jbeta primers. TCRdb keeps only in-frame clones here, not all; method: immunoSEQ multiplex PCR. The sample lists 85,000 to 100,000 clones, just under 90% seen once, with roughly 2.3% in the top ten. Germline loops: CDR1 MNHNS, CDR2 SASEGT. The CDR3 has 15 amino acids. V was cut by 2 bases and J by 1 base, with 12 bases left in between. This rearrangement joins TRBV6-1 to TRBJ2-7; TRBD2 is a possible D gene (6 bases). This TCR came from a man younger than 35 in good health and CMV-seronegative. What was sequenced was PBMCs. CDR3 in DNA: TGTGCCAGCAGTGAAAGGGATAGCGGATCCTACGAGCAGTACTTC. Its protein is CASSERDSGSYEQYF.